Presented here are 27 T cell receptor beta chains from one specimen sequenced in a study of naive and memory T cell subsets. The beta constant-region primer was an equimolar mix of two oligonucleotides covering TRBC1 and TRBC2. TCRdb reprocessed the UMI-ligation and nested PCR reads with MiXCR, giving one entry per CDR3 protein. This sample yields approximately 85,000 distinct CDR3 sequences, of which roughly 7% are seen a single time; 1.6% belongs to the top ten. The specimen sequenced was central memory CD4+ T cells from blood. The receptors derive from a human donor in good health.

The chain recombines TRBV7-2 with TRBJ2-7; D not resolved. Trimming shortened V by 5 bases and J by 5 bases, and 22 bases separated the two germline ends. CDR1 SGHTA and CDR2 FQGNSA come from the germline V gene. This CDR3 comprises 16 residues. CDR3 amino acids: CASSRIMMSGANEQYF. The CDR3 DNA reads as TGTGCCAGCAGCCGAATCATGATGTCGGGTGCGAACGAGCAGTACTTC.

There are many counts of this clonotype. One junction end does not reproduce the germline sequence, and a read error may be involved. The chain joins TRBV20-1 to TRBJ2-7; the match to TRBD2 covers 11 bases. The CDR3 sequence is 16 residues long. Germline V gene data show CDR1 as DFQATT and CDR2 as SNEGSKA (reference sequence). The CDR3 nucleotides are TGCAGTGGTAGACCCTTTAGCGGGAGGGCAATCTACGAGCAGTACTTC. This translates into CSGRPFSGRAIYEQYF.

This clonotype was seen ten or more times. V is TRBV20-1 and J is TRBJ2-7; D call uncertain. The CDR3 sequence is 14 residues long. Germline V gene data show CDR1 as DFQATT and CDR2 as SNEGSKA (reference sequence). V was shortened by 2 bases and J by 0 bases, with 11 bases between the two germline ends. The CDR3 nucleotides are TGCAGTGCTAGACGCGGCCGGACCTCCTACGAGCAGTACTTC. Its translation is CSARRGRTSYEQYF.

In this sample, this clonotype turned up many times. This chain links TRBV20-1 with TRBJ1-2, with TRBD1 matching over 8 bases. Per the germline V gene, CDR1 is DFQATT and CDR2 is SNEGSKA (reference sequence). This CDR3 spans 12 amino acids. J gave up 8 bases and V 6 bases, and 8 bases lay outside the gene matches. CDR3 in amino acids: CSAPDRVWGYTF. The DNA for the CDR3 is TGCAGTGCGCCGGACAGGGTGTGGGGCTACACCTTC.

The V and J genes are TRBV10-3 and TRBJ2-1; 11 bases line up with TRBD1. CDR3 length: 16 amino acids. In germline, CDR1 is ENHRY, CDR2 SYGVKD. V trimming: 6 bases; J trimming: 6 bases; junction bases outside the gene matches: 10. The CDR3 DNA reads as TGTGCCATCAGGGAACGCAACGGACAGGGGGCCAATGAGCAGTTCTTC. Translated: CAIRERNGQGANEQFF.

The table lists this clonotype with many counts. The chain couples TRBV12-3 or TRBV12-4 to TRBJ1-1; D is unclear. V was shortened by 3 bases and J by 7 bases, with 9 bases between the two germline ends. The CDR3 sequence is 12 residues long. The CDR3 spells CASSLRDFEAFF. The CDR3 DNA reads TGTGCCAGCAGTTTGAGAGACTTTGAAGCTTTCTTT.

V usage is TRBV6-6 and J usage is TRBJ2-7; 8 bases line up with TRBD1. CDR1 and CDR2 from the germline V gene are MNHNY and SVGAGI (reference sequence). The junction had 6 bases not matched to a gene; V was cut back by 2 bases and J by 6 bases. The length of the CDR3 is 14 residues. The CDR3 spells CASSYDGQGGEQYF. CDR3 in DNA: TGTGCCAGCAGTTACGATGGACAGGGCGGCGAGCAGTACTTC.

In its sample, this clonotype was seen a few times. This chain uses TRBV6-5 with TRBJ1-4, with D possibly being TRBD1 (5 bases). V shed 8 bases and J shed 10 bases, with 17 bases lying between them. The CDR3 is made up of 13 amino acids. Per the germline V gene, CDR1 is MNHEY and CDR2 is SVGAGI. The CDR3 bases are TGTGCCAGCGGAGACGGGCTGGGGGGAAAACTGTTTTTT. Translating gives CASGDGLGGKLFF.

This clonotype was seen a handful of times. In DNA, the CDR3 is TGTGCCAGCAGTTTAGGCGGTCTCAGCTCCTACAATGAGCAGTTCTTC. This codes for CASSLGGLSSYNEQFF. The chain carries TRBV12-3 or TRBV12-4 and TRBJ2-1; unclear D gene. CDR3 size: 16 residues. V was trimmed by 1 base and J by 0 bases, leaving 10 bases between them.

This clonotype appeared many times. J is TRBJ2-7 and V is TRBV6-2 or TRBV6-3, with D possibly called TRBD1 or TRBD2 (5 bases each). The CDR3 spans 14 residues. The ends were cut back, 6 bases at V and 3 bases at J, with 15 bases in the middle. Per the germline V gene, CDR1 is MNHEY and CDR2 is SVGEGT. DNA of the CDR3: TGTGCCAGCAGGCGGGCCTCAGGGAACTACGAGCAGTACTTC. Translation gives CASRRASGNYEQYF.

The genes are TRBV6-5 and TRBJ2-3; the match to TRBD2 covers 9 bases. V shed 8 bases and J 3 bases; nucleotides not matched to a gene: 9. This CDR3 is 15 amino acids long. Germline assignment: CDR1 MNHEY and CDR2 SVGAGI. In nucleotides, the CDR3 is TGTGCCAGCGCCAAGCGGGGGGCGGCAACAGATACGCAGTATTTT. Amino acid sequence: CASAKRGAATDTQYF.

This chain links TRBV30 with TRBJ2-3; TRBD2 aligns across 7 bases. Germline trimming cut 0 bases from V and 14 bases from J; bases unmatched to any gene: 5. Germline-derived CDR1 and CDR2 are GTSNPN and SVGIG (reference sequence). There are 11 residues in the CDR3. In DNA form, the CDR3 reads TGTGCCTGGAGTGTAGGAGCGGGACGGTATTTT. Protein: CAWSVGAGRYF.

This clonotype was detected ten times or more. The chain links TRBV6-1 to TRBJ2-6; TRBD2 agrees at 9 bases. The germline CDR1 and CDR2 sequences are MNHNS and SASEGT. V gave up 6 bases and J gave up 0 bases; unmatched junction bases: 0. CDR3 length: 15 residues. The CDR3 spells CASRAGGSGANVLTF. The CDR3 DNA reads TGTGCCAGCAGAGCGGGGGGCTCTGGGGCCAACGTCCTGACTTTC.

This clonotype has more than one count but fewer than ten. The chain employs TRBV9 and TRBJ2-1, with 13 bases lining up with TRBD2. Germline V gene data show CDR1 as SGDLS and CDR2 as YYNGEE. Trimming took 0 bases from V and 7 from J; bases not matched to a gene: 4. The CDR3 loop spans 16 amino acids. CDR3 in amino acids: CASSVVPTSGRNEQFF. In DNA, the CDR3 is TGTGCCAGCAGCGTAGTGCCGACTAGCGGGAGGAATGAGCAGTTCTTC.

This clonotype was detected only a few times. The V and J genes are TRBV7-9 and TRBJ1-2; D is possibly TRBD1 (6 bases). The germline CDR1 and CDR2 sequences are SEHNR and FQNEAQ (reference sequence). CDR3 length: 13 amino acids. Trimming took off 5 bases at V and 8 bases at J, with 15 bases between the two ends. The CDR3 DNA reads as TGTGCCAGCAGCAACTACGGACAGCGCGGCTACACCTTC. It encodes CASSNYGQRGYTF.

J is TRBJ2-5 and V is TRBV6-1; D perhaps matches TRBD2 (5 bases). CDR1 and CDR2 (germline): MNHNS, SASEGT. V was trimmed by 7 bases and J by 5 bases, leaving 17 bases between them. The CDR3 length is 14 residues. In nucleotides, the CDR3 is TGTGCCAGCATAGCCCAATGGGAGCTCGAGACCCAGTACTTC. As protein: CASIAQWELETQYF.

This clonotype has just a few counts. The chain carries TRBV7-2 and TRBJ1-2; D unclear. Germline V lookup: CDR1 SGHTA, CDR2 FQGNSA. The CDR3 extends over 14 amino acids. Trimming cost V 7 bases and J 5 bases, with 17 bases left between them. The CDR3, as DNA: TGTGCCAGCACCCTGACGGCAGATATATATGGCTACACCTTC. The encoded protein is CASTLTADIYGYTF.

This clonotype is classed as medium-sized. The rearrangement links TRBV29-1 to TRBJ2-7; 8 bases line up with TRBD1. This CDR3 has 12 residues. Per the germline V gene, CDR1 is SQVTM and CDR2 is ANQGSEA. V gave up 4 bases and J gave up 7 bases; unmatched junction bases: 6. The chain's CDR3 is CSVVTGGYEQYF. Written as DNA, the CDR3 is TGCAGCGTTGTTACAGGGGGATATGAGCAGTACTTC.

The table lists this clonotype with a few counts. This chain connects TRBV7-2 to TRBJ2-3; D possibly corresponds to TRBD2 (5 bases). This CDR3 has 13 residues. CDR1 and CDR2 from the germline V gene are SGHTA and FQGNSA. The ends were cut back, 3 bases at V and 10 bases at J, with 14 bases in the middle. The CDR3 loop reads CASSFRQAGAQYF. CDR3 bases: TGTGCCAGCAGCTTTCGTCAGGCGGGCGCGCAGTATTTT.

This clonotype was seen ten or more times. This rearrangement joins TRBV6-1 to TRBJ2-3, with D possibly matching TRBD2 (6 bases). The CDR3 covers 13 residues. Trimming cost V 2 bases and J 7 bases, with 10 bases left between them. Per germline, CDR1 MNHNS and CDR2 SASEGT. The CDR3, as DNA: TGTGCCAGCAGTGAAATCCGGGAGCATACGCAGTATTTT. Translating gives CASSEIREHTQYF.

The chain joins TRBV4-1 to TRBJ1-2; possible D gene TRBD1, 6 bases. Germline V lookup: CDR1 MGHRA, CDR2 YSYEKL. V lost 1 base, J lost 5 bases, and 20 bases lay in between. This CDR3 comprises 17 residues. CDR3 DNA: TGCGCCAGCAGCCAAGTAGTCTCAGGGGCCTCGATATATGGCTACACCTTC. The encoded protein is CASSQVVSGASIYGYTF.

At least ten counts were recorded for this clonotype. The chain employs TRBV7-2 and TRBJ1-6; D unresolved. The ends were cut back, 1 base at V and 7 bases at J, with 11 bases in the middle. The CDR3 is 15 residues long. CDR1 is SGHTA and CDR2 is FQGNSA in the germline V gene. DNA of the CDR3: TGTGCCAGCAGCTTAGTCAATACGGGGAATTCACCCCTCCACTTT. Translating gives CASSLVNTGNSPLHF.

This clonotype occurred a few times. This chain links TRBV6-1 with TRBJ1-6; tentative D call: TRBD1 (6 bases). Germline values: CDR1 MNHNS, CDR2 SASEGT. The CDR3 has 14 amino acids. V was clipped by 10 bases and J by 0 bases, with 10 bases between them. The CDR3 DNA reads TGTGCCATTACAGGGCGCTCCTATAATTCACCCCTCCACTTT. Translating it yields CAITGRSYNSPLHF.

This clonotype was counted at least ten times. This chain's CDR3 is CASPSLETQYF. Written as DNA, the CDR3 is TGTGCCAGCCCGAGCTTAGAGACCCAGTACTTC. V usage is TRBV6-2 or TRBV6-3 and J usage is TRBJ2-5; no firm D call. The germline V and J ends were trimmed by 8 bases and 4 bases, with 8 bases remaining between them. Per the germline V gene, CDR1 is MNHEY and CDR2 is SVGEGT. The length of the CDR3 is 11 residues.

The rearrangement links TRBV4-3 to TRBJ2-1; D gene unclear. This CDR3 contains 13 residues. The V and J ends lost 0 bases and 5 bases respectively, with 5 bases between them. Per germline, CDR1 LGHNA and CDR2 YSLEER. The CDR3 sequence: CASSQELDNEQFF. In DNA form, the CDR3 reads TGCGCCAGCAGCCAAGAGCTAGACAATGAGCAGTTCTTC.

Only a few counts were recorded for this clonotype. The chain couples TRBV7-9 to TRBJ1-2; 7 nucleotides match TRBD1. V was pared by 8 bases and J by 0 bases, with 6 bases of the junction left unmatched. The CDR3 spans 14 residues. CDR1 SEHNR and CDR2 FQNEAQ come from the germline V gene (reference sequence). CDR3 sequence (DNA): TGTGCCAGCTCCCGGGACAGAGCTAACTATGGCTACACCTTC. Translation: CASSRDRANYGYTF.

This clonotype has ten or more counts. This chain joins TRBV4-3 and TRBJ1-2; D gene uncertain. The ends were cut back, 1 base at V and 0 bases at J, with 3 bases in the middle. CDR3 length: 13 residues. Per the germline V gene, CDR1 is LGHNA and CDR2 is YSLEER. The DNA for the CDR3 is TGCGCCAGCAGCCAAGTAGCTAACTATGGCTACACCTTC. The encoded protein is CASSQVANYGYTF.